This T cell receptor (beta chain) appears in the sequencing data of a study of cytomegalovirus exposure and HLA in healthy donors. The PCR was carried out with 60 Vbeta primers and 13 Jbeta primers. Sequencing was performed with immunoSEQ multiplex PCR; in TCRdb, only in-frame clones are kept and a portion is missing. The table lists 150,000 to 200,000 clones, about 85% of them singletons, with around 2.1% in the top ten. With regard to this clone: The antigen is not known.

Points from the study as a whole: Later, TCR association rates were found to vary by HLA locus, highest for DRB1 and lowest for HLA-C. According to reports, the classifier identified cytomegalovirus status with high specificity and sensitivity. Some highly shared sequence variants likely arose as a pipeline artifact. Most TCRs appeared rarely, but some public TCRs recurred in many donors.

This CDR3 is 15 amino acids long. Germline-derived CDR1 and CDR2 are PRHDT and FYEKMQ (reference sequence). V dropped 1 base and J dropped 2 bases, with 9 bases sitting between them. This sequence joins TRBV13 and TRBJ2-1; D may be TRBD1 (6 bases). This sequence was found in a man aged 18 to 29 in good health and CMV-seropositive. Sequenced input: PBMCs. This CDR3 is CASSLEGDAYNEQFF. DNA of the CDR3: TGTGCCAGCAGCTTAGAGGGGGACGCCTACAATGAGCAGTTCTTC.